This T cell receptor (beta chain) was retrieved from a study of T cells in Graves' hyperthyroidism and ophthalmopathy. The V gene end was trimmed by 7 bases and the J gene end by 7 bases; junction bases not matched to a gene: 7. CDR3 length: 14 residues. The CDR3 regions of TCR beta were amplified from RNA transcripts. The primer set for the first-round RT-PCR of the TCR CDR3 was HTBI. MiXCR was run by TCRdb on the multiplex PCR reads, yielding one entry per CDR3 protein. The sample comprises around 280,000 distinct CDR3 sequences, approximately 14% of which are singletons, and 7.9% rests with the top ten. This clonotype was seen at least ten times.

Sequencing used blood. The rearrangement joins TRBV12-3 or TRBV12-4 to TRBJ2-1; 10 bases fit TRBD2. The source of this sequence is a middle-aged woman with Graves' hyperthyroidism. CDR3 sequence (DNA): TGTGCCAGCAACCTAGCGGGAGTGGGTAATGAGCAGTTCTTC. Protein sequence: CASNLAGVGNEQFF.